A single sample is the source of the 5 T cell receptor beta chains below, sequenced in a study of read filtering for tumor transcriptome and immune sequencing. Molecular barcoded adaptors covering alpha/delta and beta/gamma chains were used on roughly 400 ng RNA. MiXCR was run by TCRdb on the reads, yielding one entry per CDR3 protein. The sample holds fewer than 75,000 distinct CDR3 sequences, 20% seen once. Sequencing used a population of CD138-negative cells sorted from bone marrow. These receptors came from a donor at least 40 years old with multiple myeloma.

This clonotype has a handful of counts. The chain uses TRBV20-1 and TRBJ2-7; D not certain. Germline V gene lookup returns CDR1 DFQATT and CDR2 SNEGSKA (reference sequence). V lost 3 bases and J lost 4, with 10 bases in between. This CDR3 spans 12 amino acids. The CDR3 coding sequence is TGCAGTGCTAGTTCGCGGTTATACGAGCAGTACTTC. This sequence encodes CSASSRLYEQYF.

This clonotype was counted many times. The rearrangement links TRBV5-5 to TRBJ1-2; D call uncertain. Trimming shortened V by 2 bases and J by 1 base, and 9 bases separated the two germline ends. Germline CDR1 and CDR2: SGHKS and YYEKEE (reference sequence). The CDR3 sequence is 14 residues long. The CDR3 nucleotides read TGTGCCAGCAGCTTCGCAGTGGGTAACTATGGCTACACCTTC. Translating it yields CASSFAVGNYGYTF.

This clonotype was recorded at least ten times. The V call is TRBV12-3 or TRBV12-4, the J call TRBJ2-3; 8 bases match TRBD2. Trimming at V came to 5 bases and at J to 4 bases, leaving 11 bases not matched to a gene. The CDR3 sequence is 16 residues long. The CDR3 sequence: CASSLSSGPPPDTQYF. In DNA form, the CDR3 reads TGTGCCAGCAGTCTCTCTAGCGGGCCGCCCCCAGATACGCAGTATTTT.

This clonotype occurred a few times. V gene TRBV4-1 combines with J gene TRBJ1-2; D is uncertain. Germline lookup yields CDR1 MGHRA and CDR2 YSYEKL. Between the trimmed V and J ends, which lost 4 bases and 4 bases, there was a span of 13 bases. This CDR3 spans 14 amino acids. The DNA for the CDR3 is TGCGCCAGCAGCCCTGGAGTTTTCTCCTATGGCTACACCTTC. Protein product: CASSPGVFSYGYTF.

V is TRBV20-1 and J is TRBJ2-1, with 11 nucleotides matching TRBD2. J gave up 2 bases and V 8 bases, and 14 bases lay outside the gene matches. Per germline, CDR1 DFQATT and CDR2 SNEGSKA (reference sequence). This CDR3 is built from 17 residues. The CDR3 region is CSNLAPTGLAAYNEQFF. The CDR3 region has the DNA TGCAGTAACCTGGCTCCGACGGGACTAGCGGCCTACAATGAGCAGTTCTTC.